This is a list of T cell receptor beta chains from one sample in a study of preoperative IRX-2 immunotherapy in early breast cancer. Profiling relied on immunoSEQ multiplex PCR, and the TCRdb table lists in-frame clones only, not all of them. The sample lists 35,000 to 55,000 clones, approximately 94% occurring once. The source was tumor tissue, collected after IRX-2 immunotherapy. The receptors shown here come from a human donor with breast cancer. Each CDR3 is given with its conserved first and last residue. Each record gives: CDR3 DNA, CDR3 protein, D gene, CDR3 length, J gene, V gene, clone size. The D gene is left open where the match is weak. A row's size may be missing; if present it is once, few, many or a size class.

TGTGCCAGCGTAGCGGGAGCGGGGGAGACCCAGTACTTC,CASVAGAGETQYF,TRBD2,13,TRBJ2-5,TRBV28,-
TGCGCCAGCAGCCAATTTCGGGGAGAGACCCAGTACTTC,CASSQFRGETQYF,-,13,TRBJ2-5,TRBV4-1,once
TGTGCCAGCAGCCTAGGGGTAGGGGCCGGCCAAGAGACCCAGTACTTC,CASSLGVGAGQETQYF,-,16,TRBJ2-5,TRBV9,-
TGTGCCAGCTCACCAGACCCAGGGGATGAGCAGTTCTTC,CASSPDPGDEQFF,-,13,TRBJ2-1,TRBV18,-
TGTGCCAGCAGGACAGACGCGAACACCGGGGAGCTGTTTTTT,CASRTDANTGELFF,-,14,TRBJ2-2,TRBV6-5,once
TGTGCCAGCAGCCCCTTTTTTTACAATGAGCAGTTCTTC,CASSPFFYNEQFF,-,13,TRBJ2-1,TRBV7-2,-
TGCAGCGCGGCCCAGACTTACGAGCAGTACTTC,CSAAQTYEQYF,-,11,TRBJ2-7,TRBV29-1,once
TGTGCCAGCAGCTTCTTAGGGAGGGTCACTGAAGCTTTCTTT,CASSFLGRVTEAFF,-,14,TRBJ1-1,TRBV7-9,-
TGTGCCAGCAGTTCCCGGGGAGGCCGGGGGACCTACACAGATACGCAGTATTTT,CASSSRGGRGTYTDTQYF,-,18,TRBJ2-3,TRBV5-4,-
TGTGCCAGCCACGCCATGGACACCTCCGCAGCCAAAAACATTCAGTACTTC,CASHAMDTSAAKNIQYF,-,17,TRBJ2-4,TRBV28,-
TGTGCCAGCAGCTCCTCGATGGGGAGGGGGCTTTCACCCCTCCACTTT,CASSSSMGRGLSPLHF,TRBD1,16,TRBJ1-6,TRBV4-2,few
TGTGCCAGCAGCTTAGAGGGACAGATATATCAGCCCCAGCATTTT,CASSLEGQIYQPQHF,TRBD1,15,TRBJ1-5,TRBV7-2,-
TGTGCCAGCAGCTTGTTCGGGACAGGCAATCAGCCCCAGCATTTT,CASSLFGTGNQPQHF,TRBD1,15,TRBJ1-5,TRBV5-6,-
TGTGCCAGCAGCCCTGGACAGGGACAGGGCACAGATACGCAGTATTTT,CASSPGQGQGTDTQYF,TRBD1,16,TRBJ2-3,TRBV7-2,-
TGTGCCAGCAGTGGCAGGGGCAAGAACACCGGGGAGCTGTTTTTT,CASSGRGKNTGELFF,-,15,TRBJ2-2,TRBV2,-
TGTGCCAGCAGTATCCGGGACAGGGGGCATGTTGGGACAGATACGCAGTATTTT,CASSIRDRGHVGTDTQYF,TRBD1,18,TRBJ2-3,TRBV28,-
TGTGCCTGGAGTCGCAGCTTTGACGGGGAAGCTGGGACAGGGTGGTCCTACGAGCAGTACTTC,CAWSRSFDGEAGTGWSYEQYF,TRBD1,21,TRBJ2-7,TRBV30,-
TGCGCCAGCAGCCAAGCTTTCGGATTCACCGGGGAGCTGTTTTTT,CASSQAFGFTGELFF,-,15,TRBJ2-2,TRBV4-1,-
TGTGCCAGCAGCCCGGGACAGGACCTGACCGCTTTCTTT,CASSPGQDLTAFF,TRBD1,13,TRBJ1-1,TRBV5-4,-
TGTGCCAGTGGCCGAGACAGGAACACTGAAGCTTTCTTT,CASGRDRNTEAFF,-,13,TRBJ1-1,TRBV6-5,-
TGTGCCAGCAGCCGAGACAGGGCTTGGTACAATGAGCAGTTCTTC,CASSRDRAWYNEQFF,TRBD1,15,TRBJ2-1,TRBV28,once
TGTGCCAGCAGCTTATCGGCGATAAGCTACGAGCAGTACTTC,CASSLSAISYEQYF,-,14,TRBJ2-7,TRBV7-3,-
TGTGCCAGCAGCCCGGTGGGTAGCACAGCAGGTGAGCAGTTCTTC,CASSPVGSTAGEQFF,-,15,TRBJ2-1,TRBV11-2,-
TGTGCCAGCAGCTTAGGGGGTAGGAACAATGAAAAACTGTTTTTT,CASSLGGRNNEKLFF,-,15,TRBJ1-4,TRBV11-2,once
TGTGCCAGCAGTTTAGGGTCAGGGTATTCCCAGCCCCAGCATTTT,CASSLGSGYSQPQHF,-,15,TRBJ1-5,TRBV27,-
TGTGCCAGCAGTTACGGTGGGGGGGCAGGAGAAAACATTCAGTACTTC,CASSYGGGAGENIQYF,-,16,TRBJ2-4,TRBV6-5,-
TGTGCCAGCTCACCAGGGACAGCAGATAGCAATCAGCCCCAGCATTTT,CASSPGTADSNQPQHF,TRBD1,16,TRBJ1-5,TRBV18,-
TGTGCCAGCAGTTTTTTGGGTAGCGGGGAAGAGACCCAGTACTTC,CASSFLGSGEETQYF,TRBD2,15,TRBJ2-5,TRBV28,-
TGTGCCAGCAGTTTAGTGGGGGGGCGCGTAAATGAGCAGTTCTTC,CASSLVGGRVNEQFF,-,15,TRBJ2-1,TRBV27,-